This T cell receptor beta chain emerged from a study of OX40 agonist ivuxolimab in advanced cancers. A note on the overall study: Ivuxolimab, which targeted the costimulatory receptor OX40 (CD134), was an agonistic, fully human IgG2 monoclonal antibody. Peripheral TCRbeta sequencing aimed to test whether ivuxolimab altered TCR sequence diversity and caused clonal T-cell expansion. Intravenous ivuxolimab was administered to patients every 2 weeks at six dose levels: 0.01, 0.1, 0.3, 1.5, 3 and 10 mg/kg. In the dose-escalation cohort, 82.7% of patients were male, and the mean age was approximately 60 years with a range of about 20 to 79. Prior anti-PD-1, anti-PD-L1 or anti-CTLA-4 therapy was permitted, and about two fifths of dose-escalation patients had received checkpoint inhibitors. Of the 52 patients in dose escalation, 19 had hepatocellular carcinoma, around 15 had melanoma, 9 had renal cell carcinoma and 9 had head and neck cancer. The paper describes the monotherapy dose-escalation part (N of about 54 patients) of the phase I trial of ivuxolimab. Partial responses were achieved by three dose-escalation patients, of whom one had hepatocellular carcinoma and two had cutaneous melanoma.

Patients with autoimmune disease history or receiving systemic immunosuppression were excluded from the trial. Peripheral blood for TCR sequencing was drawn from every dose cohort at baseline, at cycle 4 day 1 and at cycle 7 day 1. The samples were drawn from a first-in-human, open-label, multicenter phase I dose-escalation trial of ivuxolimab. Adults with locally advanced or metastatic melanoma, renal cell, hepatocellular, or head and neck squamous cell carcinoma were enrolled in the trial. Before TCR sequencing, CD4+ T cells and CD8+ T cells were sorted from peripheral blood as separate populations. Summary of the overall study and its limitations: Low levels of normalized T-cell clonal expansion were also seen in some patients who did not respond. The antigen specificity of the peripheral T cells that underwent clonal expansion was not determined. In partial responders in the 0.1-3.0 mg/kg groups, normalized peripheral clonal expansion was found to be among the lowest, especially among CD8+ T cells. At doses of 0.1 to 3.0 mg/kg, clonal expansion of both CD4+ and CD8+ blood T cells was observed from baseline to week 6. After ivuxolimab, more expanded clones were found on average in CD8+ T cells than in CD4+ T cells.

To sequence the TCRbeta CDR3 region, genomic DNA was isolated from the sorted cells. The immunoSEQ Assay was used for sequencing of TCRbeta CDR3 regions. TCRdb carries this immuneACCESS record with in-frame sequences only. Its versions omit some clonotypes, under half of them owing to an unresolved V gene in the studies checked, with the rest unexplained. The sample includes fewer than 100,000 clones, with 80% to 90% observed a single time. 2% of the sample rests with the top ten. According to the germline V gene (reference sequence), CDR1 reads GTSNPN and CDR2 reads SVGIG. The cysteine opens and the phenylalanine closes a CDR3 of 12 amino acids. The entry retains the CDR3 DNA only, 36 bases that are in frame from base 1. V loses 8 bases of germline sequence and J loses 9 bases, and the interval between the two ends is 17 bases. In the case of this clone: No cognate antigen has been identified for it. The sample holds no much larger clone one base away, and base qualities are not on file.

Sequences were derived from CD4+ or CD8+ T cells sorted from blood, sampled in a trial of the OX40 agonist ivuxolimab. The source is an adult with an advanced solid tumor such as melanoma, head and neck, liver or kidney cancer. The chain couples TRBV30 to TRBJ2-1, and TRBD1 may be the D gene, going by 6 matching bases. The nucleotide sequence reads as follows: TGTGCCAGCAACAGGGTCGGCATTGAGCAGTTCTTC. The encoded protein is CASNRVGIEQFF.